Below are 10 T cell receptor beta chains sequenced from a single sample in a study of blood T cell repertoires in COVID-19. Only in-frame clones appear in the TCRdb table, and some are missing; sequencing was by immunoSEQ multiplex PCR. Seen here are about 380,000 clones, more than 75% observed once, and the top ten hold 1.2%. The sample taken for sequencing was PBMCs or T cells enriched from blood (not recorded which). These receptors all stem from a woman between 18 and 29 years old who had recovered from COVID-19.

The V gene is TRBV7-2, the J gene TRBJ1-6; no firm D call. V was shortened by 4 bases and J by 0 bases, with 19 bases between the two germline ends. The CDR3 has 19 amino acids. CDR1 and CDR2 (germline): SGHTA, FQGNSA. The CDR3 here is CASSSRGRSSSSYNSPLHF. Written as DNA, the CDR3 is TGTGCCAGCAGCTCGAGAGGTCGGAGTTCCAGCTCCTATAATTCACCCCTCCACTTT.

Here the CDR3 reads CASSTNTDTQYF. The DNA for the CDR3 is TGTGCCAGCAGTACAAACACAGATACGCAGTATTTT. This chain connects TRBV6-2 or TRBV6-3 to TRBJ2-3; D call uncertain. This CDR3 is 12 amino acids long. V was shortened by 5 bases and J by 2 bases, with 5 bases between the two germline ends. Per germline, CDR1 MNHEY and CDR2 SVGEGT.

The chain employs TRBV2 and TRBJ1-3; D remains unclear. The V gene's germline CDR1 is SNHLY and CDR2 FYNNEI. This CDR3 is built from 14 residues. V lost 3 bases to trimming and J lost 2 bases, with 8 bases between them. As DNA, the CDR3 is TGTGCCAGCAGTGAGTTCGGGGCTGGAAACACCATATATTTT. Its protein is CASSEFGAGNTIYF.

The V and J genes are TRBV18 and TRBJ2-1; perhaps TRBD2 as D (5 bases). The germline CDR1 and CDR2 sequences are KGHSH and LQKENI. The CDR3 totals 12 residues. V was cut by 6 bases and J by 12 bases, with 15 bases left in between. CDR3 DNA: TGTGCCAGCTCGGCTGAGGGAGCGCCGCAGTTCTTC. It is translated as CASSAEGAPQFF.

V and J are TRBV7-3 and TRBJ1-1, with a weak D call TRBD1 (5 bases). V lost 3 bases and J 2 bases, leaving 10 bases between the germline ends. Germline V gives CDR1 SGHTA, CDR2 FQGTGA. The CDR3 runs 14 residues. The chain's CDR3 is CASSLGRINTEAFF. CDR3 DNA: TGTGCCAGCAGCTTGGGGCGGATTAACACTGAAGCTTTCTTT.

This clone has just a few counts. The chain employs TRBV7-9 and TRBJ2-5; D may be TRBD1 (5 bases). The V end lost 5 bases, the J end lost 2 bases, and 21 bases lay between the germline ends. This CDR3 has 17 amino acids. The germline CDR1 and CDR2 sequences are SEHNR and FQNEAQ (reference sequence). The CDR3 region is CASSPQPDSTPQETQYF. CDR3 sequence (DNA): TGTGCCAGCAGCCCGCAGCCCGACAGTACCCCTCAAGAGACCCAGTACTTC.

This chain links TRBV27 with TRBJ1-1, with TRBD1 identical over 7 bases. Germline CDR1 and CDR2: MNHEY and SMNVEV (reference sequence). Trimming took 5 bases from V and 2 from J; bases not matched to a gene: 11. The CDR3 runs 16 residues. The CDR3 bases are TGTGCCAGCAGTGGTCGGACAGGACCCGTAAACACTGAAGCTTTCTTT. This codes for CASSGRTGPVNTEAFF.

Turning to this clone: At the DNA level, this CDR3 is encoded by other sequences in the same sample as well. The CDR3 here is CASSGTGNQPQHF. The CDR3 nucleotides are TGTGCCAGCAGCGGAACGGGGAATCAGCCCCAGCATTTT. The chain has TRBV9 and TRBJ1-5, with no clear D. V lost 3 bases and J lost 4, with 8 bases in between. This CDR3 has 13 residues. Germline lookup yields CDR1 SGDLS and CDR2 YYNGEE.

This chain uses TRBV6-2 or TRBV6-3 with TRBJ2-7, with TRBD2 matching 7 bases. In germline, CDR1 is MNHEY, CDR2 SVGEGT. With 4 bases clipped from V and 0 bases from J, the junction kept 3 bases outside the gene matches. The CDR3 contains 14 residues. The DNA of the CDR3 is TGTGCCAGCAGTTGGACTAGTGCCTCCTACGAGCAGTACTTC. Its protein product is CASSWTSASYEQYF.

The chain employs TRBV9 and TRBJ2-5, with 9 bases that match TRBD2. The V gene's germline CDR1 is SGDLS and CDR2 YYNGEE. This CDR3 is 15 amino acids long. With 3 bases clipped from V and 9 bases from J, the junction kept 12 bases outside the gene matches. For the CDR3, the DNA is TGTGCCAGCAGCGCGGGGGGACTAGCCTTAGGGGCCCAGTACTTC. It specifies CASSAGGLALGAQYF.